This T cell receptor (beta chain) was profiled in a study of cytomegalovirus exposure and HLA in healthy donors. Nominal health characterized the donors when sampled, though unrecorded immune exposures were likely. This PCR relied on a set of 60 Vbeta primers and 13 Jbeta primers. Generated by immunoSEQ multiplex PCR, the TCRdb table keeps only in-frame clones and is missing some. The table shows roughly 170,000 clones, with approximately 81% occurring only once. This CDR3 has 11 amino acids. Trimming removed 2 bases from V and 8 bases from J, with 7 bases in between. Germline CDR1 and CDR2: SQVTM and ANQGSEA.

The specimen sequenced was PBMCs. The TCR was taken from a young man in good health and CMV-seronegative. The chain is built from TRBV29-1 and TRBJ2-1; D is undetermined. Here the CDR3 DNA reads TGCAGCGTTGAATTCCGGGATGAGCAGTTCTTC. This encodes CSVEFRDEQFF.